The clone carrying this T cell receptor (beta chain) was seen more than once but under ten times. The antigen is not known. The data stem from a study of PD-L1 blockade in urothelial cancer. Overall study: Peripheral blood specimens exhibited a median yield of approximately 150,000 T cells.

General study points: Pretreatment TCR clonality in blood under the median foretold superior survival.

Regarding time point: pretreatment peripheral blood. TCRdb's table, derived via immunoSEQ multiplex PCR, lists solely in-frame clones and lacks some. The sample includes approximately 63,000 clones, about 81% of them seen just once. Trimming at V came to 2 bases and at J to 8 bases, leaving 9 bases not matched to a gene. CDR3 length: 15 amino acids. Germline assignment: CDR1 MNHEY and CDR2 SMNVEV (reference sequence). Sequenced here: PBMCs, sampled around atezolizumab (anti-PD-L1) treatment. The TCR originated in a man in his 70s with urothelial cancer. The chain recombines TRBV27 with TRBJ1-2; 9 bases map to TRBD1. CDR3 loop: CASSLTGTGIGGYTF. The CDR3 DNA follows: TGTGCCAGCAGTTTAACCGGGACAGGGATCGGGGGCTACACCTTC.